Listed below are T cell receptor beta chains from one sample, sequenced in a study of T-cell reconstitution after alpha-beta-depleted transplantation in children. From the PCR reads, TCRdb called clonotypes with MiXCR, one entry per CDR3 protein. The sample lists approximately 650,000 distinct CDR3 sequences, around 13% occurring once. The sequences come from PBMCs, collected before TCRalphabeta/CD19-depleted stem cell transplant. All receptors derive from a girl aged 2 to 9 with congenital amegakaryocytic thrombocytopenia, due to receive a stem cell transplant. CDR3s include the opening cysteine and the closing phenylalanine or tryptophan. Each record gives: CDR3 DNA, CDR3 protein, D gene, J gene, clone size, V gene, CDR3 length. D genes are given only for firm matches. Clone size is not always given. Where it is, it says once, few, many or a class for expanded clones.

DNA: TGTGCCAGCAGCTTAGGGGTCGGAAACTACGAGCAGTACTTC
CDR3: CASSLGVGNYEQYF
D: NA
J: TRBJ2-7
size: many
V: TRBV7-2
length: 14

DNA: TGTGCCAGCAGCTTCTCACTAGCGGGAAGGGATACGCAGTATTTT
CDR3: CASSFSLAGRDTQYF
D: TRBD2
J: TRBJ2-3
size: many
V: TRBV5-4
length: 15

DNA: TGCGCCAGCAGCTTTTCGGCTAGCGGGTATTACAATGAGCAGTTCTTC
CDR3: CASSFSASGYYNEQFF
D: TRBD2
J: TRBJ2-1
size: few
V: TRBV5-1
length: 16

DNA: TGTGCCAGCAGCCTGGTCGGGACAGTTAACACCGGGGAGCTGTTTTTT
CDR3: CASSLVGTVNTGELFF
D: TRBD1
J: TRBJ2-2
size: NA
V: TRBV5-5
length: 16

DNA: TGTGCCAGCAGTTTAGAGTCGGCTAGATACGAGCAGTACTTC
CDR3: CASSLESARYEQYF
D: NA
J: TRBJ2-7
size: NA
V: TRBV12-3/TRBV12-4
length: 14

DNA: TGTGCCAGCAGTAATGGGCTAGGCCTCTCCGAGCAGTTCTTC
CDR3: CASSNGLGLSEQFF
D: NA
J: TRBJ2-1
size: NA
V: TRBV12-3/TRBV12-4
length: 14

DNA: TGCGCCAGCAGCCAAGAAGGTGTCAGCGGGAGTAACGAGCAGTACTTC
CDR3: CASSQEGVSGSNEQYF
D: TRBD2
J: TRBJ2-7
size: few
V: TRBV4-1
length: 16

DNA: TGCGCCAGCAGCTTCGGACTAGCGGGAGTGATACGGACCTACAATGAGCAGTTCTTC
CDR3: CASSFGLAGVIRTYNEQFF
D: TRBD2
J: TRBJ2-1
size: many
V: TRBV5-1
length: 19

DNA: TGTGCCAGCAGCCGTCTTGGGGGGGGCACCGGGGAGCTGTTTTTT
CDR3: CASSRLGGGTGELFF
D: TRBD2
J: TRBJ2-2
size: NA
V: TRBV7-9
length: 15

DNA: TGCAGTGCTAGAGACCCCGACAGACTAATCCACCAAGAGACCCAGTACTTC
CDR3: CSARDPDRLIHQETQYF
D: NA
J: TRBJ2-5
size: many
V: TRBV20-1
length: 17

DNA: TGCGCCAGCAGCGCGGCGGAAGAGACCCAGTACTTC
CDR3: CASSAAEETQYF
D: NA
J: TRBJ2-5
size: many
V: TRBV5-1
length: 12

DNA: TGTGCCACCCTGGGCCACAATGAGCAGTTCTTC
CDR3: CATLGHNEQFF
D: NA
J: TRBJ2-1
size: many
V: TRBV10-3
length: 11

DNA: TGCAGCGTTGGAGGGGACAGGGAAGGAAACACCATATATTTT
CDR3: CSVGGDREGNTIYF
D: TRBD1
J: TRBJ1-3
size: many
V: TRBV29-1
length: 14

DNA: TGCAGTGCTAGGCCATCTAGCACAGATACGCAGTATTTT
CDR3: CSARPSSTDTQYF
D: NA
J: TRBJ2-3
size: many
V: TRBV20-1
length: 13

DNA: TGTGCCAGCAGCTTAGCAGGGGGACCTTCTCAGGAGACCCAGTACTTC
CDR3: CASSLAGGPSQETQYF
D: NA
J: TRBJ2-5
size: few
V: TRBV7-7
length: 16

DNA: TGTGCCAGCAGCTCCTGGGACATGGCGGAGATGGAGACCCAGTACTTC
CDR3: CASSSWDMAEMETQYF
D: NA
J: TRBJ2-5
size: many
V: TRBV12-3/TRBV12-4
length: 16

DNA: TGCGCCAGCAGCTTGGTTGGGGCGGATTGGTTCTTC
CDR3: CASSLVGADWFF
D: NA
J: TRBJ2-1
size: many
V: TRBV5-1
length: 12

DNA: TGTGCCAGCAGTTTATGGGCAGTTAGCGGGAACAATGAGCAGTTCTTC
CDR3: CASSLWAVSGNNEQFF
D: TRBD2
J: TRBJ2-1
size: NA
V: TRBV28
length: 16

DNA: TGTGCCAGCAGCTTTTGGAAGTCGGGCCCCACAGATACGCAGTATTTT
CDR3: CASSFWKSGPTDTQYF
D: NA
J: TRBJ2-3
size: many
V: TRBV7-8
length: 16

DNA: TGTGCCAGCAGTTTTTGGGGGAGTCGGGACACTGAAGCTTTCTTT
CDR3: CASSFWGSRDTEAFF
D: NA
J: TRBJ1-1
size: many
V: TRBV27
length: 15

DNA: TGTGCCAGCAATTCATTGGGACAGGGTGACAATGAGCAGTTCTTC
CDR3: CASNSLGQGDNEQFF
D: TRBD1
J: TRBJ2-1
size: NA
V: TRBV25-1
length: 15

DNA: TGTGCCAGCAGTTACTCACAGGGAACGGCCTACGAGCAGTACTTC
CDR3: CASSYSQGTAYEQYF
D: NA
J: TRBJ2-7
size: many
V: TRBV6-5
length: 15

DNA: TGTGCCAGCATCATGCCGGGGGTTGGGGCCAACGTCCTGACTTTC
CDR3: CASIMPGVGANVLTF
D: NA
J: TRBJ2-6
size: few
V: TRBV12-3/TRBV12-4
length: 15

DNA: TGTGCCAGCAGCTTAGGCCACGTCGGCGCTGTCACCGGGGAGCTGTTTTTT
CDR3: CASSLGHVGAVTGELFF
D: NA
J: TRBJ2-2
size: NA
V: TRBV5-6
length: 17

DNA: TGTGCCACCAGTGACCGTGGGAGGGCAGATACGCAGTATTTT
CDR3: CATSDRGRADTQYF
D: TRBD2
J: TRBJ2-3
size: many
V: TRBV24-1
length: 14

DNA: TGTGCCAGCTCACCAGTTACAAGCGGTCCCTCCTACGAGCAGTACTTC
CDR3: CASSPVTSGPSYEQYF
D: NA
J: TRBJ2-7
size: few
V: TRBV18
length: 16

DNA: TGTGCCAGTACTCCTGACGCCTCGACAGGGGGCGGTGAAGCTTTCTTT
CDR3: CASTPDASTGGGEAFF
D: TRBD1
J: TRBJ1-1
size: once
V: TRBV19
length: 16

DNA: TGTGCCAGCAGTATATACAGAACTAGCACGGAGACCCAGTACTTC
CDR3: CASSIYRTSTETQYF
D: NA
J: TRBJ2-5
size: many
V: TRBV12-3/TRBV12-4
length: 15

DNA: TGTGCCATCAGTGCGACTAGCGACCAAGAGACCCAGTACTTC
CDR3: CAISATSDQETQYF
D: TRBD2
J: TRBJ2-5
size: many
V: TRBV10-3
length: 14

DNA: TGTGCCAGCAGCTCTCCTAGTTACCGGGAGCTGTTTTTT
CDR3: CASSSPSYRELFF
D: NA
J: TRBJ2-2
size: many
V: TRBV7-9
length: 13

DNA: TGTGCCACCGGTTCGGACGTAGGCACAGATACGCAGTATTTT
CDR3: CATGSDVGTDTQYF
D: NA
J: TRBJ2-3
size: NA
V: TRBV15
length: 14